The clone carrying this T cell receptor beta chain has only a few counts. Its antigen is not identified. As the template, RNA transcripts were used to amplify TCR beta CDR3 regions. Second-round multiplex PCR came after first-round RT-PCR with HTBI primers. TCRdb independently ran MiXCR on the multiplex PCR reads; one entry per CDR3 protein. The sample lists 300,000 to 500,000 distinct CDR3 sequences, approximately 15% occurring once. The data belong to a study of Graves' ophthalmopathy and Graves' hyperthyroidism. Study findings and constraints: Most clonotypes expanded in thyroid above 0.001 frequency were present in blood too.

CDR1 and CDR2 from the germline V gene are LNHNV and YYDKDF (reference sequence). The CDR3 loop spans 14 amino acids. The ends were cut back, 9 bases at V and 0 bases at J, with 11 bases in the middle. This chain links TRBV15 with TRBJ2-2; either TRBD1 or TRBD2 may supply D (6 bases each). The TCR originated in a woman aged 18-29 years with stable Graves' hyperthyroidism. The sequencing sample was made of peripheral blood. The CDR3 is CATRGPANTGELFF. CDR3 sequence (DNA): TGTGCCACTCGGGGGCCCGCGAACACCGGGGAGCTGTTTTTT.